This T cell receptor beta chain stems from a study of OX40 agonist ivuxolimab in advanced cancers. As for the study more broadly: The costimulatory receptor OX40 (CD134) was targeted by ivuxolimab, a fully human IgG2 agonistic monoclonal antibody. Intravenous ivuxolimab was administered to patients every 2 weeks at six dose levels: 0.01, 0.1, 0.3, 1.5, 3 and 10 mg/kg. Of the roughly 52 dose-escalation patients, hepatocellular carcinoma was present in about 20, melanoma in roughly 15, renal cell carcinoma in 9 and head and neck cancer in 9. In the dose-escalation cohort, around 80% of patients were male, and the mean age was roughly 56 years with a range of roughly 20 to 85. Prior anti-PD-1, anti-PD-L1 or anti-CTLA-4 therapy was permitted, and checkpoint inhibitors had been received by less than 45% of dose-escalation patients. Partial responses were achieved by three dose-escalation patients, of whom one had hepatocellular carcinoma and two had cutaneous melanoma. The purpose of peripheral TCRbeta sequencing was to test whether ivuxolimab changed TCR sequence diversity and led to clonal T-cell expansion. The paper describes the monotherapy dose-escalation part (N = 52 patients) of the phase I trial of ivuxolimab.

The CDR3 has 17 amino acids, counting the end cysteine and phenylalanine. The kept DNA is CDR3 alone, 51 bases in frame from the first base. The junction carries 22 bases between V and J, which are trimmed by 5 bases and 4 bases respectively. Based on the germline V gene, the CDR1 and CDR2 sequences are SGHTA and FQGTGA. The trial excluded patients who had a history of autoimmune disease or were on systemic immunosuppression. In every dose cohort, peripheral blood was drawn for TCR sequencing at baseline, cycle 4 day 1, and cycle 7 day 1. The samples were taken from a phase I, first-in-human, multicenter, open-label dose-escalation trial of ivuxolimab. The trial enrolled adults with locally advanced or metastatic head and neck squamous cell, hepatocellular, melanoma or renal cell carcinoma. Before TCR sequencing, CD4+ and CD8+ T cells were separately sorted from peripheral blood. Comments on this clone: No cognate antigen has been identified for it. No qualities accompany the bases; no much larger clone lies one base away.

On the study overall, not on this receptor specifically: Low levels of normalized T-cell clonal expansion were also seen in some patients who did not respond. The antigen specificity of the clonally expanded peripheral T cells was not determined. In the 0.1-3.0 mg/kg groups, partial responders were among the patients with the lowest normalized peripheral clonal expansion, particularly in CD8+ T cells. After ivuxolimab, expanded clones were on average more numerous among CD8+ T cells than among CD4+ T cells. At doses from 0.1 to 3.0 mg/kg, clonal expansion was seen in both CD4+ and CD8+ blood T cells between baseline and week 6.

Genomic DNA was extracted from sorted cells for sequencing of the TCRbeta CDR3 region. The immunoSEQ Assay was used for sequencing of TCRbeta CDR3 regions. This is the immuneACCESS table as TCRdb keeps it, with only in-frame sequences that have V and J called. A part of the clones is gone; compared with another copy, unresolved V genes explain less than half, and the rest is unexplained. The sample table contains fewer than 75,000 clones; only one count was recorded for 87% of them. The top ten clonotypes cover about 0.63% of the sample. The sequence links TRBV7-3 to TRBJ2-3, and TRBD2 may be the D gene, going by 6 matching bases. The TCR comes from an adult with an advanced solid tumor such as melanoma, head and neck, liver or kidney cancer. This material consisted of CD4+ or CD8+ T cells sorted from blood, taken in a trial of the OX40 agonist ivuxolimab. The nucleotide sequence is TGTGCCAGCAGCCGTACTAGCCCCTTCGGTGTCGCAGATACGCAGTATTTT. This encodes CASSRTSPFGVADTQYF. With all but the CDR3 taken from the reference TRBV7-3 and TRBJ2-3 genes, the full variable domain is: GAGVSQTPSNKVTEKGKYVELRCDPISGHTALYWYRQSLGQGPEFLIYFQGTGAADDSGLPNDRFFAVRPEGSVSTLKIQRTERGDSAVYLCASSRTSPFGVADTQYFGPGTRLTVL.